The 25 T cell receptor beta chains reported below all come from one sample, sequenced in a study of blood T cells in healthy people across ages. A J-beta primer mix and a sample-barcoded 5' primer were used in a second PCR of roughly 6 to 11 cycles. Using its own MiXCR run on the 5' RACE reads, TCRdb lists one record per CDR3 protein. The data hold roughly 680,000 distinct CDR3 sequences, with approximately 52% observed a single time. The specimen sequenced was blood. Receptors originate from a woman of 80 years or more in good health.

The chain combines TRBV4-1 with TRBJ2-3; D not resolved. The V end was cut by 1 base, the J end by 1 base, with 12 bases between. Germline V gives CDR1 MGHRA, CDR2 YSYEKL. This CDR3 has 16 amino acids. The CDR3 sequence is CASSQVGSVGTDTQYF. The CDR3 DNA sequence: TGCGCCAGCAGCCAAGTTGGCTCCGTCGGCACAGATACGCAGTATTTT.

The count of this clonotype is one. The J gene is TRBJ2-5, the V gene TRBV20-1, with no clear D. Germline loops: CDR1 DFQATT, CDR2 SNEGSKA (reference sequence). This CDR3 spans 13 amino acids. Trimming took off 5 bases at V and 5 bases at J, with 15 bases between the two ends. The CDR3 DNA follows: TGCAGTGCTGTGGCCCCGCCCGTCGAGACCCAGTACTTC. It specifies CSAVAPPVETQYF.

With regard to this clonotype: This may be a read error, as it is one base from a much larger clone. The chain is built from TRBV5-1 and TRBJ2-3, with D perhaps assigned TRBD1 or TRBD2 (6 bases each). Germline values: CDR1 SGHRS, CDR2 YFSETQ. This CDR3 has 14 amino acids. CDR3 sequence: CASSPIGGTETQYF. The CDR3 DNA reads TGCGCCAGCAGCCCCATCGGGGGCACAGAGACGCAGTATTTT.

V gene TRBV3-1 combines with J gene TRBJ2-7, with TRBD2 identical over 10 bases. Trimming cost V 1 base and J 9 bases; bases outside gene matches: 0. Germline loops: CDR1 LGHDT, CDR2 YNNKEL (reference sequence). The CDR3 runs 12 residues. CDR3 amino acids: CASSQVAGGQYF. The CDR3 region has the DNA TGTGCCAGCAGCCAAGTAGCGGGAGGGCAGTACTTC.

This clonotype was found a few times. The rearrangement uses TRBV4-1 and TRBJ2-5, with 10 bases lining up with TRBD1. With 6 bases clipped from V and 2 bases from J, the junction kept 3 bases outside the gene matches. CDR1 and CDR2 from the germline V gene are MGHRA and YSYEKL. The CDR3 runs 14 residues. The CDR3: CASSRTGGQETQYF. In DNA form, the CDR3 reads TGCGCCAGCAGTCGGACAGGGGGACAAGAGACCCAGTACTTC.

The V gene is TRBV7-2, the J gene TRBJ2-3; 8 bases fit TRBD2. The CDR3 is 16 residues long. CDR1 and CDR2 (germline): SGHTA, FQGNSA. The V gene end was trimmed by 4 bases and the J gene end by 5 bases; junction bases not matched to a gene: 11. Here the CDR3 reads CASSWGLVGHRDTQYF. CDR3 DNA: TGTGCCAGCAGCTGGGGACTAGTGGGCCACCGAGATACGCAGTATTTT.

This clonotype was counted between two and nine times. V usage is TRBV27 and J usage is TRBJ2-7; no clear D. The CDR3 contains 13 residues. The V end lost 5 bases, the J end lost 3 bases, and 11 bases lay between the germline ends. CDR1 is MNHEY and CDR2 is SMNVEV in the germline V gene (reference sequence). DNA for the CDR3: TGTGCCAGCAGTGTGAGGCCGGGCTACGAGCAGTACTTC. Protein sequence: CASSVRPGYEQYF.

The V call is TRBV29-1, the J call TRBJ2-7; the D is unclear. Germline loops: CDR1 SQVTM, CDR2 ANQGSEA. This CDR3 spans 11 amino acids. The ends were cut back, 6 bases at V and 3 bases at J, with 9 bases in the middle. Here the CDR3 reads CSVRISYEQYF. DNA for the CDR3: TGCAGCGTGCGTATTAGCTACGAGCAGTACTTC.

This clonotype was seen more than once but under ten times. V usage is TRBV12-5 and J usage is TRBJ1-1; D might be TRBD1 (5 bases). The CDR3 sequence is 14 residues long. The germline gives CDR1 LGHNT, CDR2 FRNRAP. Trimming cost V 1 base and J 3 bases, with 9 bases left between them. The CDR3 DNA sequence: TGTGCTAGTGGTTTGGCCGGGACTTACACTGAAGCTTTCTTT. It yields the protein CASGLAGTYTEAFF.

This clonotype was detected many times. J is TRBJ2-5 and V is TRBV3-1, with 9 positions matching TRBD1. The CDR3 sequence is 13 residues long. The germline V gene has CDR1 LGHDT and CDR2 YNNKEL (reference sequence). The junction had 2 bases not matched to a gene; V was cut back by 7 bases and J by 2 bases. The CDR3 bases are TGTGCCAGCATAGACAGGGGGCAAGAGACCCAGTACTTC. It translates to CASIDRGQETQYF.

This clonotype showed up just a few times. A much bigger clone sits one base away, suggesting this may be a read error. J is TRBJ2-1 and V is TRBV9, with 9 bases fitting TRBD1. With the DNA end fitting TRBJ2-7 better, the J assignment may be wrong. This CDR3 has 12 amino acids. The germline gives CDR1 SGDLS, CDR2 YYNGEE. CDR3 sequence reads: CASSGQGDEQYF. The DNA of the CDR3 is TGTGCCAGCAGCGGACAGGGGGATGAGCAGTACTTC.

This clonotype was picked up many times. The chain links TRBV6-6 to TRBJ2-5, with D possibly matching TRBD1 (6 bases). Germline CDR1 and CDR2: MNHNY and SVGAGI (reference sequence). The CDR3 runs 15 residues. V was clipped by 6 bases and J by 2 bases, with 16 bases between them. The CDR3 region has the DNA TGTGCCAGCAGCAAAGACAGGTCTGGGCAAGAGACCCAGTACTTC. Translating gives CASSKDRSGQETQYF.

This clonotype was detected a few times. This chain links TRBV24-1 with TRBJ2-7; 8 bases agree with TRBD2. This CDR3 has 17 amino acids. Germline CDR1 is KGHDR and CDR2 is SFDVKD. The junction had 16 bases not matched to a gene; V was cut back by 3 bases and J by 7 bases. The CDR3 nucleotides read TGTGCCACCAGTGATAACCTAGCGGGCCTAGGCTACAATGAGCAGTACTTC. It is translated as CATSDNLAGLGYNEQYF.

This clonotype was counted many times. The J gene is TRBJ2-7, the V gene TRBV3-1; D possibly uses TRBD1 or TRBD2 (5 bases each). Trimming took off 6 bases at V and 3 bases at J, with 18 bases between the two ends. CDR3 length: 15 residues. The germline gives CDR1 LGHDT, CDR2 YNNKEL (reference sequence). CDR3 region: CASSQYRDRVYEQYF. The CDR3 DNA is TGTGCCAGCAGTCAATACCGGGACCGAGTCTACGAGCAGTACTTC.

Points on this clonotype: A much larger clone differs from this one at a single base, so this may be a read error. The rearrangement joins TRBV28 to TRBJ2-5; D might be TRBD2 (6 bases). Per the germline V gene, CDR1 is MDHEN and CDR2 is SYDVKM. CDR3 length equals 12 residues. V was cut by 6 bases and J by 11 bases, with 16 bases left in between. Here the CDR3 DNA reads TGTGCCAGCAGACCGGGAGTCTATGAGCAGTACTTC. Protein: CASRPGVYEQYF.

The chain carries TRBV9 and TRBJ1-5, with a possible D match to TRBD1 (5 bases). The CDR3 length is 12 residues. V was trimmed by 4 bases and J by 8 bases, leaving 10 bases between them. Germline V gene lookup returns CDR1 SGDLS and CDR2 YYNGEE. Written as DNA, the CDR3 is TGTGCCAGCAGCACCGGGGGGAAGCCCCAGCATTTT. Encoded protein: CASSTGGKPQHF.

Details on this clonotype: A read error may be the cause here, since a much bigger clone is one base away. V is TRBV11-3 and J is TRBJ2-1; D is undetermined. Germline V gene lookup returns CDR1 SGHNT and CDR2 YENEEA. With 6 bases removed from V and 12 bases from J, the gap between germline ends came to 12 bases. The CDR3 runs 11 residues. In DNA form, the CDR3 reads TGTGCCAGCAGTCTGGGCGTTGGGCAGTTCTTC. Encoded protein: CASSLGVGQFF.

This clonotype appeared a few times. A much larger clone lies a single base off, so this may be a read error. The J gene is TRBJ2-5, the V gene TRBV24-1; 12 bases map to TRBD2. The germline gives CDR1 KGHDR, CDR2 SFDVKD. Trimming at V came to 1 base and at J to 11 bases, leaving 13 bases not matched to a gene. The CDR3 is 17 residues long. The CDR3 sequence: CATSDFPTSGSLNEQYF. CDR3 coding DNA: TGTGCCACCAGTGATTTCCCGACTAGCGGGAGTTTAAATGAGCAGTACTTC.

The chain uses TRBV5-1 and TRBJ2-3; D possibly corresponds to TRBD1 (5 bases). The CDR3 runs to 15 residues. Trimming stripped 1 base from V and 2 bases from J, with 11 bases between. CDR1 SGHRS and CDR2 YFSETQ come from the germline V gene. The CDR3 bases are TGCGCCAGCAGCTTGAAGGGGCCCTCCACAGATACGCAGTATTTT. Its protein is CASSLKGPSTDTQYF.

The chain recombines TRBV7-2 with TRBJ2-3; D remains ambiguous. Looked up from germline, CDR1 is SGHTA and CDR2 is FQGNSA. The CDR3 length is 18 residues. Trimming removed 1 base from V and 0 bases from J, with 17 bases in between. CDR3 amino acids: CASSLDPRSAGSTDTQYF. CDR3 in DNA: TGTGCCAGCAGCTTAGACCCCCGATCGGCCGGGAGCACAGATACGCAGTATTTT.

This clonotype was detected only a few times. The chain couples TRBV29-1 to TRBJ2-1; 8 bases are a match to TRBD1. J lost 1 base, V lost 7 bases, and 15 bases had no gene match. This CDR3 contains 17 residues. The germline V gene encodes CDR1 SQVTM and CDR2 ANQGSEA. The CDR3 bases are TGCAGCGCCAAGGGGATACAGGGGGAACGATCCTACAATGAGCAGTTCTTC. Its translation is CSAKGIQGERSYNEQFF.

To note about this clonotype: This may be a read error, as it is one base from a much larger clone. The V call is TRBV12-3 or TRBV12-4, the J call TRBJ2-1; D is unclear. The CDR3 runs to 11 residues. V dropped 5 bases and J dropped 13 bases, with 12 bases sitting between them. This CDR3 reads CASSIRETQFF. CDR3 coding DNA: TGTGCCAGCAGTATCCGAGAGACCCAGTTCTTC.

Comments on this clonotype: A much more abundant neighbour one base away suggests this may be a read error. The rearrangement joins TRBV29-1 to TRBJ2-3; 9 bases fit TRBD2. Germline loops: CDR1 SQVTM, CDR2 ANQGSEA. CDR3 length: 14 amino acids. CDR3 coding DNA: TGCAGCGCTGAATTAGCGGGGGCAGGGGATACGCAGTATTTT. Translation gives CSAELAGAGDTQYF.

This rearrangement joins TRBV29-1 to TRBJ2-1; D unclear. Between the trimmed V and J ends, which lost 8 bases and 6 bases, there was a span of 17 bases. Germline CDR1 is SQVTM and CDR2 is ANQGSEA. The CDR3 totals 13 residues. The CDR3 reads CSSSHASINEQFF. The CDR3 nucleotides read TGCAGCTCCTCCCACGCCAGTATCAATGAGCAGTTCTTC.

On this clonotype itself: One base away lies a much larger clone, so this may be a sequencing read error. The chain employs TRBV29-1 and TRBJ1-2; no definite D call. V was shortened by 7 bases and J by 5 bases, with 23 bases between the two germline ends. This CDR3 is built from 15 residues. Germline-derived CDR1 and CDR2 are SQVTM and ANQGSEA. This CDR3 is CSAEIARTGSYGYTF. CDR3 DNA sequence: TGCAGCGCCGAGATCGCAAGGACGGGGTCTTATGGCTACACCTTC.